The next 31 T cell receptor beta chains were all read from a single sample in a study of blood T cells in healthy people across ages. Combining a sample-barcoded 5' primer with a J-beta primer mix, a second PCR ran for about 6 to 12 cycles. TCRdb re-called the 5' RACE reads through MiXCR, storing one row per CDR3 protein. This sample has around 710,000 distinct CDR3 sequences, with approximately 43% found just once. Sequenced input: blood. These receptors were collected from a woman aged 55-69 years in good health.

This clonotype appeared a few times. This chain uses TRBV21-1 with TRBJ1-6; the D call of TRBD1 is as the table states it, not checked on the DNA. TRBV21-1 is shown as a pseudogene. This CDR3 has 16 amino acids. The CDR3 reads CASSRRPERSNSPLHF. The CDR3 DNA reads as TGTGCCAGCAGCAGGCGTCCCGAGAGATCTAATTCACCCCTCCACTTT.

For this clonotype: The junction departs from the called germline gene at one end, perhaps through a read error. J is TRBJ1-5 and V is TRBV29-1; tentative D call: TRBD1 (6 bases). Germline V CDR1 and CDR2: SQVTM, ANQGSEA. The CDR3 has 13 residues. The CDR3 DNA reads as TGCAGCGTCGCACAGGGTCCCAATCCGCCCCAGCATTTT. Its protein product is CSVAQGPNPPQHF. The variable domain in full, with the rest retrieved from reference TRBV29-1 and TRBJ1-5, is SAVISQKPSRDICQRGTSLTIQCQVDSQVTMMFWYRQQPGQSLTLIATANQGSEATYESGFVIDKFPISRPNLTFSTLTVSNMSPEDSSIYLCSVAQGPNPPQHFGDGTRLSIL.

This clonotype was detected a few times. V usage is TRBV6-5 and J usage is TRBJ2-5; 12 bases are shared with TRBD2. CDR1 is MNHEY and CDR2 is SVGAGI in the germline V gene. This CDR3 contains 13 residues. After removal of 8 bases from V and 11 bases from J, the junction contained 9 bases not matched to a gene. In DNA form, the CDR3 reads TGTGCCAGCGGGTTGACTAGCGGGAGAGAGCAGTACTTC. It specifies CASGLTSGREQYF.

The rearrangement links TRBV24-1 to TRBJ2-5; D not resolved. CDR1 and CDR2 (germline): KGHDR, SFDVKD. CDR3 length equals 15 residues. V gave up 3 bases and J gave up 2 bases, with 12 bases separating them. The CDR3 DNA sequence: TGTGCCACCAGTGATCGGCAGAATATACAAGAGACCCAGTACTTC. This codes for CATSDRQNIQETQYF.

CDR3 residues: CASSFQTGRYEQYF. The CDR3 bases are TGTGCCAGCAGTTTCCAGACAGGGCGATACGAGCAGTACTTC. This chain joins TRBV28 and TRBJ2-7; 7 positions match TRBD1. Germline CDR1 is MDHEN and CDR2 is SYDVKM. The CDR3 runs 14 residues. Trimming took 3 bases from V and 4 from J; bases not matched to a gene: 6.

A note on this clonotype: Compared with germline, one end of the junction differs, possibly owing to a read error. The V gene is TRBV2, the J gene TRBJ1-5; D is unclear. Per the germline V gene, CDR1 is SNHLY and CDR2 is FYNNEI. The CDR3 extends over 14 amino acids. In DNA form, the CDR3 reads TGTGCCAGCAGTGAAAGGCAGCTCAATCAGCCCCTGCATTTT. Amino acids: CASSERQLNQPLHF.

This clonotype was observed a handful of times. The V call is TRBV11-2, the J call TRBJ2-4, with 10 nucleotides matching TRBD1. Germline V CDR1 and CDR2: SGHAT, FQNNGV. Unmatched junction bases numbered 4, after V lost 5 bases and J lost 6 bases. The length of the CDR3 is 14 residues. The CDR3 coding sequence is TGTGCCAGCAGCCCGGGACAGGGGATAAACATTCAGTACTTC. Protein: CASSPGQGINIQYF.

The chain has TRBV29-1 and TRBJ2-5; D ambiguous. Trimming shortened V by 6 bases and J by 0 bases, and 14 bases separated the two germline ends. Germline V gene lookup returns CDR1 SQVTM and CDR2 ANQGSEA. This CDR3 has 14 amino acids. CDR3 in DNA: TGCAGCGTGGCCCCAGGAGCAGACCAAGAGACCCAGTACTTC. It translates to CSVAPGADQETQYF.

The V gene is TRBV25-1, the J gene TRBJ2-4; 8 bases match TRBD1. The J call could be wrong; TRBJ2-5 is a better fit for the DNA end. The CDR3 is made up of 15 amino acids. Germline V lookup: CDR1 MGHDK, CDR2 SYGVNS. CDR3 DNA sequence: TGTGCCAGCAGTGATCAGGGGGCAGCACAAGAGACCCAGTACTTC. Translated, it gives CASSDQGAAQETQYF.

The genes are TRBV5-1 and TRBJ2-1, with 10 nucleotides matching TRBD2. Germline CDR1 is SGHRS and CDR2 is YFSETQ. Unmatched junction bases numbered 15, after V lost 5 bases and J lost 10 bases. The CDR3 covers 16 residues. In DNA, the CDR3 is TGCGCCAGCAGGCCTGGGGCTAGCGGGAGTTTATGGGAGCAGTTCTTC. This encodes CASRPGASGSLWEQFF.

This clonotype was counted ten times or more. The rearrangement uses TRBV20-1 and TRBJ2-4, with D maybe TRBD1 (6 bases). The CDR3 is 14 residues long. Germline V gene sequence: CDR1 DFQATT, CDR2 SNEGSKA (reference sequence). The V end lost 6 bases, the J end lost 13 bases, and 25 bases lay between the germline ends. In DNA, the CDR3 is TGCAGTGCCTCCCCCGGGACACGGGTTTGGGAGCAGTACTTC. Its protein product is CSASPGTRVWEQYF.

This clonotype was observed many times. This chain connects TRBV20-1 to TRBJ2-5; tentatively, D is TRBD1 or TRBD2 (5 bases each). The germline V gene encodes CDR1 DFQATT and CDR2 SNEGSKA (reference sequence). CDR3 length equals 13 residues. Trimming shortened V by 6 bases and J by 4 bases, and 15 bases separated the two germline ends. This CDR3 reads CSAGDPEGETQYF. DNA for the CDR3: TGCAGTGCCGGGGACCCTGAGGGAGAGACCCAGTACTTC.

This clonotype was seen more than once but under ten times. CDR3 DNA: TGTGCCAGCAGCTTACGACGGGGACAGACCACAGATACGCAGTATTTT. Protein product: CASSLRRGQTTDTQYF. The chain joins TRBV7-9 to TRBJ2-3; 7 bases are shared with TRBD1. This CDR3 region has 16 residues. V trimming: 2 bases; J trimming: 2 bases; junction bases outside the gene matches: 7. Germline values: CDR1 SEHNR, CDR2 FQNEAQ (reference sequence).

The V gene is TRBV2, the J gene TRBJ1-6; D gene unclear. The V gene's germline CDR1 is SNHLY and CDR2 FYNNEI. The CDR3 length is 12 residues. Between the trimmed V and J ends, which lost 1 base and 10 bases, there was a span of 5 bases. DNA of the CDR3: TGTGCCAGCAGTGAAGACATCTCACCCCTCCACTTT. Residues: CASSEDISPLHF.

The V call is TRBV4-1, the J call TRBJ2-4; 12 nucleotides agree with TRBD2. Germline CDR1 and CDR2: MGHRA and YSYEKL. The CDR3 has 19 amino acids. V lost 3 bases to trimming and J lost 0 bases; unmatched junction nucleotides: 9. CDR3 in amino acids: CASSQGLAGKRLAKNIQYF. Here the CDR3 DNA reads TGCGCCAGCAGCCAGGGACTAGCGGGCAAAAGGCTAGCCAAAAACATTCAGTACTTC.

CDR3: CASSPVVAGISYEQYF. As DNA, the CDR3 is TGTGCCAGCAGCCCGGTGGTAGCGGGGATCTCCTACGAGCAGTACTTC. The chain combines TRBV7-2 with TRBJ2-7; 8 nucleotides match TRBD2. CDR3 length: 16 amino acids. Germline V gene sequence: CDR1 SGHTA, CDR2 FQGNSA. V dropped 5 bases and J dropped 0; count of bases not matched to a gene: 9.

This clonotype was counted ten times or more. The genes are TRBV6-2 or TRBV6-3 and TRBJ2-7; maybe TRBD2 (6 bases). Germline CDR1 MNHEY, CDR2 SVGEGT. The CDR3 spans 15 residues. Trimming took 7 bases from V and 3 from J, leaving 19 bases between them. The CDR3 nucleotides read TGTGCCAGCAACTCACCTAGGAGGGGATTCTACGAGCAGTACTTC. Translated, it gives CASNSPRRGFYEQYF.

The chain has TRBV7-3 and TRBJ2-3; D might be TRBD2 (7 bases). Trimming took off 5 bases at V and 6 bases at J, with 24 bases between the two ends. Germline CDR1 SGHTA, CDR2 FQGTGA. The CDR3 loop spans 17 amino acids. The CDR3 sequence: CASSPRGGVGQTDTQYF. For the CDR3, the DNA is TGTGCCAGCAGCCCCAGGGGAGGGGTAGGGCAAACGGATACGCAGTATTTT. The full variable domain, with the rest looked up from reference TRBV7-3 and TRBJ2-3, is GAGVSQTPSNKVTEKGKYVELRCDPISGHTALYWYRQSLGQGPEFLIYFQGTGAADDSGLPNDRFFAVRPEGSVSTLKIQRTERGDSAVYLCASSPRGGVGQTDTQYFGPGTRLTVL.

This clonotype has only one observation. The J gene is TRBJ2-1, the V gene TRBV9; D assignment may be TRBD1 or TRBD2 (6 bases each). The germline V gene has CDR1 SGDLS and CDR2 YYNGEE. This CDR3 contains 15 residues. Trimming cost V 0 bases and J 6 bases, with 13 bases left between them. CDR3 in amino acids: CASSVAPGASNEQFF. For the CDR3, the DNA is TGTGCCAGCAGCGTAGCTCCGGGGGCCTCCAATGAGCAGTTCTTC.

This clonotype was detected only a few times. This chain connects TRBV20-1 to TRBJ1-2, with 8 bases identical to TRBD1. The germline V gene encodes CDR1 DFQATT and CDR2 SNEGSKA (reference sequence). The CDR3 is 14 residues long. V trimming: 0 bases; J trimming: 4 bases; junction bases outside the gene matches: 4. CDR3 sequence (DNA): TGCAGTGCTAGAGACACACAGGGGGGCTATGGCTACACCTTC. As protein: CSARDTQGGYGYTF.

A note on this clonotype: The junction departs from the called germline gene at one end, perhaps through a read error. The rearrangement uses TRBV9 and TRBJ2-1; 7 bases fit TRBD2. The CDR3 is 14 amino acids. Germline CDR1 is SGDLS and CDR2 is YYNGEE. Written as DNA, the CDR3 is TGTGCCAGCCAGATGGCGGGAGTCGGGAATGAGCGGTTCTTC. Translation: CASQMAGVGNERFF.

Points on this clonotype: One end of the junction varies from germline; a read error may be responsible. V usage is TRBV5-1 and J usage is TRBJ1-1; D may be TRBD1 (6 bases). Germline V gene lookup returns CDR1 SGHRS and CDR2 YFSETQ. The CDR3 loop spans 14 amino acids. CDR3 in amino acids: CAGSEDSRGTEAFF. The CDR3 region has the DNA TGCGCCGGCAGCGAGGACAGTAGGGGAACTGAAGCTTTCTTT.

A few counts support this clonotype. The V gene is TRBV18, the J gene TRBJ2-2; 8 bases fit TRBD1. This CDR3 has 13 residues. V was clipped by 6 bases and J by 3 bases; unmatched bases: 0. CDR1 and CDR2 from the germline V gene are KGHSH and LQKENI. CDR3 nucleotides: TGTGCCAGCTCGACAGGGGACACCGGGGAGCTGTTTTTT. This gives the protein CASSTGDTGELFF.

The chain joins TRBV18 to TRBJ1-4; unclear D gene. The ends were cut back, 1 base at V and 8 bases at J, with 17 bases in the middle. The CDR3 spans 16 residues. CDR1 and CDR2 from the germline V gene are KGHSH and LQKENI. The CDR3 bases are TGTGCCAGCTCACCACGTGTGTTAGGCCTGGAGGAAAAACTGTTTTTT. This encodes CASSPRVLGLEEKLFF.

The gene calls are TRBV7-2 and TRBJ2-3, with 7 positions matching TRBD2. The germline gives CDR1 SGHTA, CDR2 FQGNSA. This CDR3 is 15 amino acids long. V lost 5 bases and J lost 5; bases outside the gene matches: 10. The DNA for the CDR3 is TGTGCCAGCAGCACAAGCGGGGAGGCGTTAGATACGCAGTATTTT. Translation gives CASSTSGEALDTQYF.

This clonotype showed up just a few times. At one of its ends the junction is not consistent with the germline gene, which may arise from a read error. The CDR3 reads CASNLGRGLKRETQYF. The CDR3 nucleotides read TGTGCCAGCAACTTAGGACGGGGCCTCAAGAGGGAGACCCAGTACTTC. The chain is built from TRBV7-8 and TRBJ2-7; TRBD1 or TRBD2 may be the D gene (5 bases each). The J call may not be correct, given that the DNA end is closer to TRBJ2-5. This CDR3 comprises 16 residues. Germline V gives CDR1 SGHVS, CDR2 FQNEAQ.

The chain has TRBV7-2 and TRBJ2-1, with TRBD2 matching 7 bases. CDR3 length equals 14 residues. V shed 5 bases, J shed 6 bases, and the junction held 7 bases outside the gene matches. Germline-derived CDR1 and CDR2 are SGHTA and FQGNSA. Written as DNA, the CDR3 is TGTGCCAGCAGCCAACAATGGGGGGGCAATGAGCAGTTCTTC. This translates into CASSQQWGGNEQFF.

CDR3 amino acids: CASTPGALGYNEQFF. The CDR3 nucleotides are TGCGCCAGCACCCCGGGGGCGCTCGGCTACAATGAGCAGTTCTTC. V gene TRBV5-1 combines with J gene TRBJ2-1; D possibly uses TRBD1 or TRBD2 (6 bases each). V lost 6 bases to trimming and J lost 3 bases, with 16 bases between them. CDR1 and CDR2 from the germline V gene are SGHRS and YFSETQ. This CDR3 contains 15 residues.

The rearrangement links TRBV9 to TRBJ2-2; a possible D gene is TRBD2 (5 bases). The germline CDR1 and CDR2 sequences are SGDLS and YYNGEE. The CDR3 spans 15 residues. Deletions cut 0 bases from V and 4 bases from J, with 10 bases between. For the CDR3, the DNA is TGTGCCAGCAGCGTAGGCCTAGCAGGCACCGGGGAGCTGTTTTTT. This translates into CASSVGLAGTGELFF.

The chain uses TRBV5-1 and TRBJ2-7; tentative D call: TRBD1 (5 bases). Trimming stripped 5 bases from V and 2 bases from J, with 11 bases between. CDR3 length: 13 amino acids. Germline CDR1 SGHRS, CDR2 YFSETQ. The DNA of the CDR3 is TGCGCCAGCAGTTATACAGGAACCTACGAGCAGTACTTC. The encoded protein is CASSYTGTYEQYF.

This clonotype was counted only a few times. This sequence joins TRBV6-5 and TRBJ1-2; D may be TRBD1 (5 bases). The germline CDR1 and CDR2 sequences are MNHEY and SVGAGI. V lost 6 bases and J lost 4, with 18 bases in between. CDR3 length: 15 amino acids. This CDR3 is CASRLPGGETYGYTF. CDR3 nucleotide sequence: TGTGCCAGCAGACTGCCGGGGGGGGAAACCTATGGCTACACCTTC.